This T cell receptor beta chain is from a study of cytomegalovirus exposure and HLA in healthy donors. The PCR employed 60 Vbeta primers together with 13 Jbeta primers. The assay was immunoSEQ multiplex PCR, and TCRdb's table has in-frame clones only and misses some. Here the sample spans over 95,000 clones, roughly 80% being singletons. The CDR3 is made up of 13 amino acids. In germline, CDR1 is SQVTM, CDR2 ANQGSEA. V was pared by 0 bases and J by 8 bases, with 4 bases of the junction left unmatched. The V gene is TRBV29-1, the J gene TRBJ1-2, with TRBD1 identical over 9 bases. The source is a female donor in good health and CMV-seronegative. Sequenced sample: PBMCs. The CDR3, as DNA: TGCAGCGTTGAAGAACGACAGGGGGGGGGCTACACCTTC. Translated, it gives CSVEERQGGGYTF. Combining the CDR3 with reference TRBV29-1 and TRBJ1-2 gives the whole variable domain SAVISQKPSRDICQRGTSLTIQCQVDSQVTMMFWYRQQPGQSLTLIATANQGSEATYESGFVIDKFPISRPNLTFSTLTVSNMSPEDSSIYLCSVEERQGGGYTFGSGTRLTVV.